This TCR beta chain derives from a study of cytomegalovirus exposure and HLA in healthy donors. The overall study: A previous analysis identified more than 100 million unique TCR beta sequences derived from 180 million or so T cells. Study observations and caveats: A later analysis showed TCR association rates differing by HLA locus, peaking at DRB1 and lowest at HLA-C.

This CDR3 spans 12 amino acids. Germline CDR1 and CDR2: SNHLY and FYNNEI. The ends were cut back, 6 bases at V and 7 bases at J, with 13 bases in the middle. This PCR relied on a set of 60 Vbeta primers and 13 Jbeta primers. TCRdb's table, derived via immunoSEQ multiplex PCR, lists solely in-frame clones and lacks some. The sample carries under 150,000 clones, roughly 80% recorded once. This clone has more than one count but fewer than ten. Its antigen remains unknown. V is TRBV2 and J is TRBJ2-7; D might be TRBD1 (6 bases). Material: PBMCs. The sequence was collected from a male donor in good health and CMV-seronegative. CDR3 sequence: CASSYDQGEQYF. The CDR3 DNA follows: TGTGCCAGCAGCTATGATCAGGGGGAGCAGTACTTC.